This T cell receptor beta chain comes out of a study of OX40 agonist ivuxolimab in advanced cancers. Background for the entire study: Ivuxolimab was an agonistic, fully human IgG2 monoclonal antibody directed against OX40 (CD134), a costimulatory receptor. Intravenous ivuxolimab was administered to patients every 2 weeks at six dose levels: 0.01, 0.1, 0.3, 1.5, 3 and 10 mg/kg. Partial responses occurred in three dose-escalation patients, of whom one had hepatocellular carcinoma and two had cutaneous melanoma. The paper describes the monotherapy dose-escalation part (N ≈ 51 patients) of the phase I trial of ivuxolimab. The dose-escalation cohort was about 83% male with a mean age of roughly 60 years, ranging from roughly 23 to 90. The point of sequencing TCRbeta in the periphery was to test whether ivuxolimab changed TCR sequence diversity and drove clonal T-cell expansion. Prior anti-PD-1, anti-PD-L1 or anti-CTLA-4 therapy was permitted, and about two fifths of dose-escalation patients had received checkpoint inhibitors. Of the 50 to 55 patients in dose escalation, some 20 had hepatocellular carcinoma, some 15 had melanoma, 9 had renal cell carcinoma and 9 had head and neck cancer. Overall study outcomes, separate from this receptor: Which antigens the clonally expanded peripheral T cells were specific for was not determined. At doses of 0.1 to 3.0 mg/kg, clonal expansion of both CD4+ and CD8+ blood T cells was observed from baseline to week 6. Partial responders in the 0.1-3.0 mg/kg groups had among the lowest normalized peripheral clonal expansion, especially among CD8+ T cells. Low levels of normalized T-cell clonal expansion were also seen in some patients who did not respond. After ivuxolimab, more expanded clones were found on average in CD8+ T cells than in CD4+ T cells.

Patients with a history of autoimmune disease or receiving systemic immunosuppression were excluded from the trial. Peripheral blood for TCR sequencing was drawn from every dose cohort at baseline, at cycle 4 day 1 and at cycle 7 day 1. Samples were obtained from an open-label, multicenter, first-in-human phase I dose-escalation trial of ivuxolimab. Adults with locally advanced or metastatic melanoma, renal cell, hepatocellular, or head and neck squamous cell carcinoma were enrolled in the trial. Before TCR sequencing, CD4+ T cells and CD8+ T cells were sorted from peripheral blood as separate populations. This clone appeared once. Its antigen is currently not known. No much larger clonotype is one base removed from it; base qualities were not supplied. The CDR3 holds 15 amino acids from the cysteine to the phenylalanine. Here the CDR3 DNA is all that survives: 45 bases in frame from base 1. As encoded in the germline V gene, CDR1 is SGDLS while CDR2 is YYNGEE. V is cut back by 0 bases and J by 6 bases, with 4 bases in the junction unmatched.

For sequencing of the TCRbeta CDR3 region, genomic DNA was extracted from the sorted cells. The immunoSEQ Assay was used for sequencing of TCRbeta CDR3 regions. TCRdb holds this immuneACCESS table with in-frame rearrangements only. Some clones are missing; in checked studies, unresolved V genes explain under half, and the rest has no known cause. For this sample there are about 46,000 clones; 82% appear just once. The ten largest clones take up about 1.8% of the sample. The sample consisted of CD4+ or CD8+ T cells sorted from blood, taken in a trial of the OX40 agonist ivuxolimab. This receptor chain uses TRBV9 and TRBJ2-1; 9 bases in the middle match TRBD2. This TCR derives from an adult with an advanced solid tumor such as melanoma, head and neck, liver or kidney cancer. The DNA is TGTGCCAGCAGCGTAGCGGCGGGGGGGCCCAATGAGCAGTTCTTC. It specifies CASSVAAGGPNEQFF.